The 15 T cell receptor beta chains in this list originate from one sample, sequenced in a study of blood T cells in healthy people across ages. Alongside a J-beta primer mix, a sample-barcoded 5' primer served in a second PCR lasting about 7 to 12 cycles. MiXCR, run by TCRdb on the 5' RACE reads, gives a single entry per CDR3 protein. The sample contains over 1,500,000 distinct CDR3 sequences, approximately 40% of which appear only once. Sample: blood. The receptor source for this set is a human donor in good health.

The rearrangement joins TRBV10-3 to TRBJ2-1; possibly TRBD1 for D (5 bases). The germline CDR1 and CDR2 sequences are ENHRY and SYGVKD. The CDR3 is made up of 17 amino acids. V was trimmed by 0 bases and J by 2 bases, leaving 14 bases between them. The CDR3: CAISESKGVETYNEQFF. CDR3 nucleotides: TGTGCCATCAGTGAGTCCAAAGGGGTAGAGACCTACAATGAGCAGTTCTTC.

The CDR3 reads CASSVGHGPPEAFF. CDR3 DNA sequence: TGTGCCAGCAGCGTCGGACATGGTCCCCCCGAAGCTTTCTTT. V and J are TRBV9 and TRBJ1-1, with a possible D match to TRBD1 (5 bases). The CDR3 runs 14 residues. The V gene's germline CDR1 is SGDLS and CDR2 YYNGEE. V lost 2 bases to trimming and J lost 8 bases, with 16 bases between them.

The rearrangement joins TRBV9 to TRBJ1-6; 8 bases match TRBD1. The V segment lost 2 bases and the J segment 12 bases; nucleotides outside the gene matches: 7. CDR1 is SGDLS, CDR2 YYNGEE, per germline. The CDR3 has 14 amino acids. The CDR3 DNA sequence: TGTGCCAGCAGCGTCCGGGACAGGTACGGACCCCTCCACTTT. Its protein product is CASSVRDRYGPLHF.

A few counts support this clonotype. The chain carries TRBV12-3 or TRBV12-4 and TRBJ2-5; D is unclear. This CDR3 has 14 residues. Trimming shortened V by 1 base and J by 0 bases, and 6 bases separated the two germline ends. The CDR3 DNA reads TGTGCCAGCAGTTTAGGCTACAACCAAGAGACCCAGTACTTC. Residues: CASSLGYNQETQYF.

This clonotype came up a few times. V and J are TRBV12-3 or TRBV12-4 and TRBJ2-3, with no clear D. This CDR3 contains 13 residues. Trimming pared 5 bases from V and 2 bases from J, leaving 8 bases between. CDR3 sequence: CASSATLTDTQYF. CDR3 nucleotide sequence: TGTGCCAGCAGTGCCACCCTCACAGATACGCAGTATTTT.

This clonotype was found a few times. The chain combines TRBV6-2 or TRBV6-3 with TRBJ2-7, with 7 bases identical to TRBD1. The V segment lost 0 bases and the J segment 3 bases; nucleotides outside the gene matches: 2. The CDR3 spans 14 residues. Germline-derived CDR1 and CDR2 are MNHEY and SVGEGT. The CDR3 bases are TGTGCCAGCAGTTACTCGTGGGACAGCTACGAGCAGTACTTC. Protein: CASSYSWDSYEQYF.

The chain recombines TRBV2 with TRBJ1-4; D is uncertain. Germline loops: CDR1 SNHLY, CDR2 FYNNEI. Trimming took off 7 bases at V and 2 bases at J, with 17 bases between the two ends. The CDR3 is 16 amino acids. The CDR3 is CASIPGGLGTNEKLFF. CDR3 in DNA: TGTGCCAGCATCCCCGGCGGGTTGGGCACTAATGAAAAACTGTTTTTT.

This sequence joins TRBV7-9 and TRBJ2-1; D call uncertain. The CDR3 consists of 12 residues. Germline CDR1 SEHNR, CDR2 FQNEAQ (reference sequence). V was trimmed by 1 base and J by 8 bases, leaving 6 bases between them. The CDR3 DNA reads TGTGCCAGCAGCTTAGAGGTGGATGAGCAGTTCTTC. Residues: CASSLEVDEQFF.

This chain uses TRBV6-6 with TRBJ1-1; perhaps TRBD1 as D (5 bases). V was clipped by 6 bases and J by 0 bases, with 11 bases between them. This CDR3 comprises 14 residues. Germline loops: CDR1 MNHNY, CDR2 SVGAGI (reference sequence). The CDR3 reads CASSTVGVNTEAFF. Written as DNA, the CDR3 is TGTGCCAGCAGCACGGTGGGGGTGAACACTGAAGCTTTCTTT.

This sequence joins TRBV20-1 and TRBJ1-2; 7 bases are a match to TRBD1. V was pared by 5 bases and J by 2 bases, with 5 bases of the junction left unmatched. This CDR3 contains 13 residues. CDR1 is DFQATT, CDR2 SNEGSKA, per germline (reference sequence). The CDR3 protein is CSAFGTDNYGYTF. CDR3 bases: TGCAGTGCTTTCGGGACAGACAACTATGGCTACACCTTC.

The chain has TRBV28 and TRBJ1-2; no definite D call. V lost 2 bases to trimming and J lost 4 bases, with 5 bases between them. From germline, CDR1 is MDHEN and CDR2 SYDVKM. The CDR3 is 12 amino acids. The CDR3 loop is CASSLDCYGYTF. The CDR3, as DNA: TGTGCCAGCAGTTTAGATTGCTATGGCTACACCTTC.

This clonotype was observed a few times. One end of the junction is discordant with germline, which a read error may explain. CDR3 in amino acids: CTSSDPRSGQRYNEQFF. As DNA, the CDR3 is TGTACCAGCAGTGACCCTAGGTCGGGGCAGAGATACAATGAGCAGTTCTTC. V gene TRBV6-1 combines with J gene TRBJ2-1, with D perhaps being TRBD1 or TRBD2 (5 bases each). Germline loops: CDR1 MNHNS, CDR2 SASEGT. CDR3 size: 17 residues.

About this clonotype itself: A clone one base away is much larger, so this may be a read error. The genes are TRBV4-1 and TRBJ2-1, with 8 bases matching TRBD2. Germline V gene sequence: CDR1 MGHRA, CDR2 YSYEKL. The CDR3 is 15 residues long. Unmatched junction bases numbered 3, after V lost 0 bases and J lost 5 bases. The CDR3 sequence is CASSQDRGGDNEQFF. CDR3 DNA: TGCGCCAGCAGCCAAGACCGGGGGGGGGACAATGAGCAGTTCTTC.

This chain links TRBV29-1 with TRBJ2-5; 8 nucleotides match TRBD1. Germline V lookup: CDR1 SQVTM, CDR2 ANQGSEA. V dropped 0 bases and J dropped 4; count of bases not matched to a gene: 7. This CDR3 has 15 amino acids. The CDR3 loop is CSVEDPDRGGETQYF. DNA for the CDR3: TGCAGCGTTGAAGATCCAGACAGGGGAGGAGAGACCCAGTACTTC.

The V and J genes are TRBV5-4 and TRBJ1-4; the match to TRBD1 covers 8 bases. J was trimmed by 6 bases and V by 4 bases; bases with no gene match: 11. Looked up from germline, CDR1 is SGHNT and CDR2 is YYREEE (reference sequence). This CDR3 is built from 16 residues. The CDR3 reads CASSDKTAGGHEKLFF. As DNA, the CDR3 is TGTGCCAGCAGCGACAAAACGGCAGGGGGCCATGAAAAACTGTTTTTT.